This TCR beta chain was recovered during a study of blood T cells in healthy people across ages. About this clonotype itself: Its specificity is unknown. The junction and the germline gene differ at one end; a read error may be behind it.

Combining a sample-barcoded 5' primer with a J-beta primer mix, a second PCR ran for about 7 to 11 cycles. TCRdb redid the calling of the 5' RACE reads with MiXCR, one entry per CDR3 protein. The sample records 1.6 million or so distinct CDR3 sequences, 30% to 40% being singletons. Whole-study findings and limits: Compared with aged donors, long-lived donors showed fewer expanded clones, suggesting selection. Roughly linear age-related decline in beta diversity appeared, significant by age 40.

Drawn from each donor were roughly 10 milliliters of peripheral blood. Germline CDR1 MNHEY, CDR2 SMNVEV (reference sequence). This CDR3 has 13 amino acids. Source material: blood. The genes are TRBV27 and TRBJ1-1; 7 bases are shared with TRBD1. The sequence was obtained from a woman aged 30 to 39 in good health. CDR3 region: CASSRQGRTEAFF. CDR3 in DNA: TGCGCCAGCAGCCGACAGGGAAGGACTGAAGCTTTCTTT.